This T cell receptor beta chain is drawn from a study of patients and donors after allogeneic stem cell transplantation. TCRdb reanalysed the RT-PCR reads using MiXCR and keeps one entry per CDR3 protein. The repertoire includes about a million distinct CDR3 sequences, more than 15% of them detected once, and 6% sits in the top ten. The clonotype originates from a human donor who was either an allogeneic HSCT recipient or a stem cell or donor lymphocyte infusion donor (not recorded which). It is not recorded whose cells these are; they may come from a transplant donor. The sample consisted of blood, either unsorted or a sorted T cell fraction (not recorded which).

This CDR3 reads CASSEGRRSYNSPLHF. For the CDR3, the DNA is TGTGCCAGCAGTGAAGGGCGACGGAGCTATAATTCACCCCTCCACTTT. This chain joins TRBV6-1 and TRBJ1-6; unclear D gene. Germline lookup yields CDR1 MNHNS and CDR2 SASEGT. V lost 1 base to trimming and J lost 3 bases, with 10 bases between them. The CDR3 runs 16 residues.